Listed here are 10 T cell receptor beta chains from one sample, sequenced in a study of patients and donors after allogeneic stem cell transplantation. Each CDR3 protein is one row after TCRdb ran MiXCR on the RT-PCR reads. Among over 130,000 distinct CDR3 sequences, 30% to 45% were seen once, and the ten largest hold 40% to 55%. The sequencing input was blood, either unsorted or a sorted T cell fraction (not recorded which). The receptors derive from a human donor who was either an allogeneic HSCT recipient or a stem cell or donor lymphocyte infusion donor (not recorded which). It is not recorded whose cells these are; they may come from a transplant donor.

This chain connects TRBV28 to TRBJ1-2; D is perhaps TRBD1 (6 bases). The CDR3 is 15 residues long. CDR1 MDHEN and CDR2 SYDVKM come from the germline V gene. V was trimmed by 3 bases and J by 4 bases, leaving 15 bases between them. The CDR3 is CASSFYRATSYGYTF. The CDR3 nucleotides are TGTGCCAGCAGTTTCTACAGGGCCACTTCCTATGGCTACACCTTC.

The chain uses TRBV20-1 and TRBJ2-1, with 8 bases lining up with TRBD2. There are 14 residues in the CDR3. Germline V CDR1 and CDR2: DFQATT, SNEGSKA (reference sequence). Unmatched junction bases numbered 3, after V lost 3 bases and J lost 2 bases. In DNA, the CDR3 is TGCAGTGCTAGGGGCGGGGGGCCCTACAATGAGCAGTTCTTC. This gives the protein CSARGGGPYNEQFF.

The CDR3 DNA sequence: TGTGCCAGCAGCTTAAGTGGCGGACTAACTGAAGCTTTCTTT. Encoded protein: CASSLSGGLTEAFF. This rearrangement joins TRBV7-9 to TRBJ1-1; D gene uncertain. V was pared by 2 bases and J by 5 bases, with 12 bases between. The CDR3 contains 14 residues. Germline V gene sequence: CDR1 SEHNR, CDR2 FQNEAQ (reference sequence).

V usage is TRBV7-6 and J usage is TRBJ1-1; TRBD1 agrees at 10 bases. CDR1 SGHVS and CDR2 FNYEAQ come from the germline V gene. V gave up 0 bases and J gave up 5 bases; unmatched junction bases: 3. The CDR3 spans 15 residues. CDR3 sequence reads: CASSLATGGDTEAFF. CDR3 sequence (DNA): TGTGCCAGCAGCTTAGCGACAGGGGGCGATACTGAAGCTTTCTTT.

This clonotype was counted between two and nine times. V is TRBV7-9 and J is TRBJ1-5; 7 positions agree with TRBD1. Germline CDR1 is SEHNR and CDR2 is FQNEAQ (reference sequence). This CDR3 has 15 amino acids. The trim removed 4 bases at V and 4 bases at J, leaving 7 bases unmatched. This CDR3 is CASSSRDSLNQPQHF. The CDR3 DNA is TGTGCCAGCAGCTCGAGGGACAGCCTGAATCAGCCCCAGCATTTT.

This rearrangement joins TRBV29-1 to TRBJ1-1, with D perhaps TRBD1 (5 bases). The CDR3 totals 13 residues. Germline loops: CDR1 SQVTM, CDR2 ANQGSEA. V was cut by 1 base and J by 0 bases, with 6 bases left in between. CDR3 in DNA: TGCAGCGTTGAAGGAGGGGTGAACACTGAAGCTTTCTTT. This encodes CSVEGGVNTEAFF. The variable domain in full, completed from reference TRBV29-1 and TRBJ1-1, reads SAVISQKPSRDICQRGTSLTIQCQVDSQVTMMFWYRQQPGQSLTLIATANQGSEATYESGFVIDKFPISRPNLTFSTLTVSNMSPEDSSIYLCSVEGGVNTEAFFGQGTRLTVV.

This clonotype was picked up a small number of times. The V and J genes are TRBV6-5 and TRBJ1-4; D ambiguous. The CDR3 is made up of 12 amino acids. Germline lookup yields CDR1 MNHEY and CDR2 SVGAGI. Trimming shortened V by 8 bases and J by 12 bases, and 16 bases separated the two germline ends. The CDR3 is CASGVYRIELFF. The CDR3 nucleotides read TGTGCCAGCGGGGTGTACCGGATAGAACTGTTTTTT.

Ten or more counts support this clonotype. This chain uses TRBV29-1 with TRBJ2-1, with D perhaps assigned TRBD1 or TRBD2 (6 bases each). This CDR3 has 13 amino acids. Germline CDR1 and CDR2: SQVTM and ANQGSEA. The ends were cut back, 3 bases at V and 7 bases at J, with 13 bases in the middle. The CDR3 loop is CSVDRGDGNEQFF. The CDR3 DNA sequence: TGCAGCGTTGATAGGGGGGATGGGAATGAGCAGTTCTTC.

This clonotype has a handful of counts. This chain uses TRBV6-5 with TRBJ1-3; no definite D call. The V end was cut by 6 bases, the J end by 0 bases, with 9 bases between. The germline V gene has CDR1 MNHEY and CDR2 SVGAGI. CDR3 size: 14 residues. CDR3 residues: CASRSASSGNTIYF. The CDR3 region has the DNA TGTGCCAGCAGGTCCGCCAGCTCTGGAAACACCATATATTTT.

This clonotype was seen ten or more times. V and J are TRBV12-3 or TRBV12-4 and TRBJ2-3; 8 nucleotides align to TRBD2. The junction had 12 bases not matched to a gene; V was cut back by 8 bases and J by 5 bases. There are 15 residues in the CDR3. The CDR3 region is CASRLAGHRGDTQYF. The CDR3 DNA follows: TGTGCCAGCCGCCTAGCGGGCCACCGCGGAGATACGCAGTATTTT.